The entry below gives a single T cell receptor beta chain sequence along with its context. The data derive from a study of blood T cell repertoires in COVID-19. Study summary: Sources were T cells, B-cell-depleted T cells, or PBMCs; the material itself was cDNA or gDNA.

CDR3 size: 15 residues. CDR1 is SGHAT and CDR2 is FQNNGV in the germline V gene. The V and J ends lost 6 bases and 6 bases, in that order; junction bases with no gene match: 4. Data came from immunoSEQ multiplex PCR; TCRdb stores just in-frame clones and leaves some out. The sample contains under 200,000 clones, less than 85% of which appear only once. The sequencing input was PBMCs or T cells enriched from blood (not recorded which). This rearrangement joins TRBV11-2 to TRBJ2-2, with 13 bases fitting TRBD2. The receptor's source is a woman aged 50 to 65 who had recovered from COVID-19. For the CDR3, the DNA is TGTGCCAGCAGACCACTAGCGGGAGGGCCCGGGGAGCTGTTTTTT. The encoded protein is CASRPLAGGPGELFF.